The 8 T cell receptor beta chains listed next were all sequenced from one sample in a study of OX40 agonist ivuxolimab in advanced cancers. The assay was immunoSEQ multiplex PCR, and TCRdb's table has in-frame clones only and misses some. The sample holds tens of thousands of clones; around nine tenths are singletons and the top ten take about 3.7%. Sample: CD4+ or CD8+ T cells sorted from blood, taken in a trial of the OX40 agonist ivuxolimab. The source is an adult with an advanced solid tumor such as melanoma, head and neck, liver or kidney cancer.

This sequence joins TRBV2 and TRBJ2-7, with D possibly being TRBD2 (6 bases). The CDR3 runs 14 residues. Germline V CDR1 and CDR2: SNHLY, FYNNEI. V was pared by 4 bases and J by 0 bases, with 10 bases between. Here the CDR3 DNA reads TGTGCCAGCAGTGTTGGGGGGAGCTCCTACGAGCAGTACTTC. This translates into CASSVGGSSYEQYF.

This clone is classed as medium-sized. V gene TRBV7-9 combines with J gene TRBJ1-2, with a weak D call TRBD1 (6 bases). Trimming removed 5 bases from V and 4 bases from J, with 14 bases in between. Germline CDR1 SEHNR, CDR2 FQNEAQ (reference sequence). CDR3 size: 14 residues. CDR3 bases: TGTGCCAGCAGCATCGAACAGGGAATCTATGGCTACACCTTC. It encodes CASSIEQGIYGYTF.

On this clone: Other DNA sequences of this sample code for an identical CDR3. This chain links TRBV30 with TRBJ2-5, with unresolved D. The CDR3 length is 11 residues. V gave up 0 bases and J gave up 3 bases, with 2 bases separating them. CDR1 and CDR2 from the germline V gene are GTSNPN and SVGIG (reference sequence). DNA of the CDR3: TGTGCCTGGAGTGTTAAAGAGACCCAGTACTTC. As protein: CAWSVKETQYF.

The chain carries TRBV6-6 and TRBJ2-3; D remains ambiguous. This CDR3 region has 16 residues. In germline, CDR1 is MNHNY, CDR2 SVGAGI (reference sequence). V lost 6 bases to trimming and J lost 1 base, with 17 bases between them. In nucleotides, the CDR3 is TGTGCCAGCAGCCCCGCGCGTGGTAGGGGCACAGATACGCAGTATTTT. Protein product: CASSPARGRGTDTQYF.

This clone has only a few counts. The chain combines TRBV18 with TRBJ1-1; D remains ambiguous. The CDR3 loop spans 14 amino acids. Deletions cut 2 bases from V and 0 bases from J, with 7 bases between. CDR1 KGHSH and CDR2 LQKENI come from the germline V gene. CDR3 nucleotides: TGTGCCAGCTCACCAATTGCAGTGAACACTGAAGCTTTCTTT. The encoded protein is CASSPIAVNTEAFF. The complete variable domain, with remaining parts taken from reference TRBV18 and TRBJ1-1, reads NAGVMQNPRHLVRRRGQEARLRCSPMKGHSHVYWYRQLPEEGLKFMVYLQKENIIDESGMPKERFSAEFPKEGPSILRIQQVVRGDSAAYFCASSPIAVNTEAFFGQGTRLTVV.

This clone has only one observation. The rearrangement uses TRBV19 and TRBJ2-4, with 7 bases identical to TRBD1. Germline loops: CDR1 LNHDA, CDR2 SQIVND (reference sequence). After removal of 7 bases from V and 5 bases from J, the junction contained 11 bases not matched to a gene. CDR3 length: 15 residues. The CDR3 sequence is CASTGQATVENIQYF. The CDR3 nucleotides read TGTGCCAGTACAGGACAGGCGACGGTTGAAAACATTCAGTACTTC.

This clone was counted a few times. V is TRBV18 and J is TRBJ2-7; maybe TRBD1 (6 bases). Trimming stripped 6 bases from V and 4 bases from J, with 10 bases between. Germline-derived CDR1 and CDR2 are KGHSH and LQKENI. CDR3 length equals 12 residues. The CDR3 reads CASSPDRYEQYF. The CDR3 nucleotides read TGTGCCAGCTCCCCCGACAGGTACGAGCAGTACTTC.

The chain joins TRBV19 to TRBJ2-4, with D unclear. V was cut by 3 bases and J by 0 bases, with 9 bases left in between. The CDR3 runs to 15 residues. Germline CDR1 LNHDA, CDR2 SQIVND (reference sequence). The chain's CDR3 is CASSMADLAKNIQYF. The DNA of the CDR3 is TGTGCCAGTAGTATGGCAGACCTAGCCAAAAACATTCAGTACTTC.